This section outlines one T cell receptor beta chain sequence together with its context. Its antigen is currently unknown. Only in-frame clones appear in the TCRdb table, and some are missing; sequencing was by immunoSEQ multiplex PCR. The repertoire holds around 21,000 clones, roughly 92% seen once, with 20% to 25% in the top ten. The CDR3 sequence is 14 residues long. The V end lost 2 bases, the J end lost 3 bases, and 8 bases lay between the germline ends. Germline V gene lookup returns CDR1 SGHAT and CDR2 FQNNGV. The data derive from a study of T cell clones after liver transplantation. As for the study in general: Graft-donor-reactive sequences were compared with third-party-reactive TCRbeta sequences from pre-transplant mixed lymphocyte reactions. Samples came pre-transplant, pre-randomization before withdrawal, and post-randomization after withdrawal ended. Tolerant meant at least one year fully off immunosuppression without liver enzymes above twice normal. Study-wide results and caveats: A significant post-transplant drop in circulating graft-donor-reactive CD4 TCRbeta sequences occurred in most of the 8 subjects.

The gene calls are TRBV11-2 and TRBJ1-5, with D perhaps matching TRBD1 (5 bases). The specimen comprised CD8+ T cells from blood, sampled around 25 months after liver transplant. The clonotype originates from a human patient who received a liver transplant. Some T cells may have originated in the graft donor. The CDR3 loop reads CASSLSGPNQPQHF. CDR3 nucleotide sequence: TGTGCCAGCAGCTTATCGGGGCCCAATCAGCCCCAGCATTTT.